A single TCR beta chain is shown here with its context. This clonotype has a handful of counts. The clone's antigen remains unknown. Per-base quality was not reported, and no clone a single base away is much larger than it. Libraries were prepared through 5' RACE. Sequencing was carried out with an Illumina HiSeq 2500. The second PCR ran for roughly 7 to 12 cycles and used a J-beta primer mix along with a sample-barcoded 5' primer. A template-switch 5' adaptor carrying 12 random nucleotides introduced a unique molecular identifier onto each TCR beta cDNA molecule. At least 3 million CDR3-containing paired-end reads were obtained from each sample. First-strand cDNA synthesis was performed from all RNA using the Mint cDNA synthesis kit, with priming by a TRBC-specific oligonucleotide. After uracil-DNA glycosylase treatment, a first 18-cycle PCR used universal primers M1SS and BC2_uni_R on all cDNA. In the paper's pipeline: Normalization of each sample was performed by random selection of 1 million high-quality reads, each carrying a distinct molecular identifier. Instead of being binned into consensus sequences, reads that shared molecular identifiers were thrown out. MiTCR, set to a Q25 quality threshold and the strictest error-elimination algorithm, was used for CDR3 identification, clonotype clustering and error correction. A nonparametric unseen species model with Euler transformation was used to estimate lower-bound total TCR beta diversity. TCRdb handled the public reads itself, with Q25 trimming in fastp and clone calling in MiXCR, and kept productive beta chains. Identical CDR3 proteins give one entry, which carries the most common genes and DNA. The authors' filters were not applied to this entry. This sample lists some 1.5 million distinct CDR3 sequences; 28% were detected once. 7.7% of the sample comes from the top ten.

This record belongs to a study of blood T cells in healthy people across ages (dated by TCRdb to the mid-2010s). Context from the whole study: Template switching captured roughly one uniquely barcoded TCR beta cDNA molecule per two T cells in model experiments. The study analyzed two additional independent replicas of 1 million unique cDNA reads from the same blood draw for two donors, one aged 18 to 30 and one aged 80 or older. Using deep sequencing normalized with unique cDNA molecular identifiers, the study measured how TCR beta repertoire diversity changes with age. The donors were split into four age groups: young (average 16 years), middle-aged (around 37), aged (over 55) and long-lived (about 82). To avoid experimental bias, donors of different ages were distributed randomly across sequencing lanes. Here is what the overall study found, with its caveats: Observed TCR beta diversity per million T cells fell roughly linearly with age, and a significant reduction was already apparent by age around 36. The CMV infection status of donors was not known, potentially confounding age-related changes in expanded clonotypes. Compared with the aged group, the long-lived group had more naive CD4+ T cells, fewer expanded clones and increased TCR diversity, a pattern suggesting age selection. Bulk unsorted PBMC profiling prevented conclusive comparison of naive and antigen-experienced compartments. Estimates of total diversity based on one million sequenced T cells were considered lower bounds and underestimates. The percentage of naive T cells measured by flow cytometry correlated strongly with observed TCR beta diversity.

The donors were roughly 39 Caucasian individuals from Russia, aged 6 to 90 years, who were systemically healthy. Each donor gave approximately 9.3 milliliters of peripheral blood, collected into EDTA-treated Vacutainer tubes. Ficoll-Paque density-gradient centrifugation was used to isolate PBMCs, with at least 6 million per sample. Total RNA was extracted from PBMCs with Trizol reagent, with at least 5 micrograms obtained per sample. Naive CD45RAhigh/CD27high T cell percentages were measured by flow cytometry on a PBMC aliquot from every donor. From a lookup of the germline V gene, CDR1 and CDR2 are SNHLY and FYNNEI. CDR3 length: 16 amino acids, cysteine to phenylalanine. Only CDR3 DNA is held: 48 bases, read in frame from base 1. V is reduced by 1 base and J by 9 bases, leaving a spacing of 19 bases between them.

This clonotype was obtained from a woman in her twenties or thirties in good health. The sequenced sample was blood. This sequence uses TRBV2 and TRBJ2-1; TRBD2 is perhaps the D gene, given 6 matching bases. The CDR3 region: CASSEEGLRAFGEQFF. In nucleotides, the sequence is TGTGCCAGCAGTGAAGAAGGACTAAGGGCCTTCGGTGAGCAGTTCTTC. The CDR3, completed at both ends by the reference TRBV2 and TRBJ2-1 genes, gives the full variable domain EPEVTQTPSHQVTQMGQEVILRCVPISNHLYFYWYRQILGQKVEFLVSFYNNEISEKSEIFDDQFSVERPDGSNFTLKIRSTKLEDSAMYFCASSEEGLRAFGEQFFGPGTRLTVL.